Following are 2 T cell receptor beta chains from one sample sequenced in a study of shared clonotypes between healthy human individuals. Clones were sequenced by immunoSEQ multiplex PCR, and TCRdb holds only the in-frame ones, with some missing. The data hold about 560,000 clones, with around 80% observed a single time. Source material: PBMCs. The receptor set was obtained from a woman aged 40 to 50 in good health. Some clones in this sample may be carry-over from other donors' samples.

CDR3 sequence reads: CASSLPSGRATGELFF. Written as DNA, the CDR3 is TGTGCCAGCAGCTTGCCTAGCGGGAGGGCCACCGGGGAGCTGTTTTTT. The chain joins TRBV7-6 to TRBJ2-2; TRBD2 matches at 12 bases. The CDR3 loop spans 16 amino acids. Germline CDR1 is SGHVS and CDR2 is FNYEAQ. V lost 3 bases, J lost 4 bases, and 3 bases stayed unmatched.

The chain joins TRBV5-1 to TRBJ2-7; possibly TRBD1 or TRBD2 for D (7 bases each). V dropped 5 bases and J dropped 7 bases, with 22 bases sitting between them. The CDR3 covers 15 residues. Germline CDR1 is SGHRS and CDR2 is YFSETQ. The CDR3 DNA reads as TGCGCCAGCAGTCCAGACAGGGCCCCAGCGGGGGAGCAGTACTTC. Translated: CASSPDRAPAGEQYF. Filled out from reference TRBV5-1 and TRBJ2-7, the complete variable domain reads KAGVTQTPRYLIKTRGQQVTLSCSPISGHRSVSWYQQTPGQGLQFLFEYFSETQRNKGNFPGRFSGRQFSNSRSEMNVSTLELGDSALYLCASSPDRAPAGEQYFGPGTRLTVT.